Listed below are T cell receptor beta chains from one sample, sequenced in a study of beta chain features in type 1 diabetes. Repertoires were generated with immunoSEQ multiplex PCR, while TCRdb's copy carries only in-frame clones and drops some. The sample records hundreds of thousands of clones, over 12% being singletons. The sequencing input was naive CD4+ T cells from blood. Receptors were obtained from a man younger than 35 with type 1 diabetes. Each CDR3 is given with its conserved first and last residue. Each record gives: D gene, clone size, J gene, V gene, CDR3 protein, CDR3 DNA. D genes are given only for firm matches. Only part of the rows carry a size: once, few, many, or a class if the clone is expanded.

>TRBD2|.|TRBJ2-1|TRBV5-1
CASSTTSGGLNEQFF
TGCGCCAGCAGCACGACTAGCGGGGGTCTCAATGAGCAGTTCTTC
>.|.|TRBJ2-1|TRBV7-2
CASSGGAVSYNEQFF
TGTGCCAGCAGCGGGGGTGCGGTCTCCTACAATGAGCAGTTCTTC
>.|.|TRBJ2-6|TRBV18
CASSPASGANVLTF
TGTGCCAGCTCACCCGCCTCTGGGGCCAACGTCCTGACTTTC
>TRBD2|.|TRBJ2-1|TRBV9
CASSPGGLAVYNEQFF
TGTGCCAGCAGTCCAGGTGGCCTAGCGGTCTACAATGAGCAGTTCTTC
>.|.|TRBJ2-7|TRBV29-1
CSAWASSYEQYF
TGCAGCGCCTGGGCTAGCTCCTACGAGCAGTACTTC
>.|few|TRBJ1-4|TRBV7-2
CASSFGKRGDEKLFF
TGTGCCAGCAGCTTTGGGAAAAGGGGTGACGAAAAACTGTTTTTT
>.|.|TRBJ1-6|TRBV7-6
CASSLAGTNSPLHF
TGTGCCAGCAGCTTAGCGGGGACCAATTCACCCCTCCACTTT
>.|.|TRBJ2-3|TRBV10-3
CAISESGGETDTQYF
TGTGCCATCAGTGAGTCGGGTGGGGAAACAGATACGCAGTATTTT
>.|.|TRBJ1-1|TRBV30
CAWRHTRDRSFEAFF
TGTGCCTGGAGGCATACCCGCGACCGATCATTCGAAGCTTTCTTT
>.|few|TRBJ2-2|TRBV5-1
CASRRDSPNTGELFF
TGCGCCAGCAGGCGGGACAGCCCGAACACCGGGGAGCTGTTTTTT
>TRBD1|.|TRBJ1-5|TRBV9
CASSAGQGLNQPQHF
TGTGCCAGCAGCGCAGGACAGGGGCTCAATCAGCCCCAGCATTTT
>.|.|TRBJ2-7|TRBV5-1
CASSFAGTSYEQYF
TGCGCCAGCAGCTTTGCGGGGACCTCCTACGAGCAGTACTTC
>.|.|TRBJ2-1|TRBV27
CASSSQYNEQFF
TGTGCCAGCAGTTCGCAATACAATGAGCAGTTCTTC
>TRBD2|few|TRBJ2-7|TRBV5-4
CASSSGSGRGYEQYF
TGTGCCAGCAGCTCTGGTAGCGGGAGGGGCTACGAGCAGTACTTC
>TRBD1|few|TRBJ2-7|TRBV28
CASSPLSGGISYEQYF
TGTGCCAGCAGTCCCCTGTCAGGGGGCATATCCTACGAGCAGTACTTC
>TRBD1|few|TRBJ1-2|TRBV10-3
CAISGDRANYGYTF
TGTGCCATCAGTGGGGACAGGGCAAACTATGGCTACACCTTC
>.|few|TRBJ1-3|TRBV15
CATSGRLVSSGNTIYF
TGTGCCACCAGCGGTCGACTGGTGAGCTCTGGAAACACCATATATTTT
>.|few|TRBJ2-5|TRBV19
CASKKTRWEETQYF
TGTGCCAGTAAAAAGACACGGTGGGAAGAGACCCAGTACTTC
>.|.|TRBJ1-6|TRBV2
CASSDFGGGVNSPLHF
TGTGCCAGCAGTGATTTCGGAGGGGGAGTTAATTCACCCCTCCACTTT
>.|few|TRBJ2-4|TRBV18
CASAPSAAEDIQYF
TGTGCCAGCGCACCATCCGCAGCCGAGGACATTCAGTACTTC
>TRBD1|.|TRBJ2-1|TRBV25-1
CASGETGVNEQFF
TGTGCCAGCGGAGAGACAGGGGTCAATGAGCAGTTCTTC
>.|few|TRBJ2-3|TRBV5-1
CASSFGGDTQYF
TGCGCCAGCAGCTTCGGCGGGGATACGCAGTATTTT
>TRBD1|few|TRBJ2-6|TRBV9
CASSGTGTGTGANVLTF
TGTGCCAGCAGCGGGACCGGGACAGGGACTGGGGCCAACGTCCTGACTTTC
>TRBD2|.|TRBJ2-5|TRBV30
CAWSGPGGETQYF
TGTGCCTGGAGTGGACCGGGGGGAGAGACCCAGTACTTC
>.|.|TRBJ2-1|TRBV5-1
CASSFGPNNEQFF
TGCGCCAGCAGCTTTGGACCGAACAATGAGCAGTTCTTC
>.|few|TRBJ2-2|TRBV4-1
CASSQVGSTGELFF
TGCGCCAGCAGCCAAGTCGGGAGCACCGGGGAGCTGTTTTTT
>.|few|TRBJ1-1|TRBV29-1
CSVEEGPTEAFF
TGCAGCGTTGAAGAAGGACCCACTGAAGCTTTCTTT
>.|.|TRBJ1-1|TRBV5-4
CASSLGKAGARGTEAFF
TGTGCCAGCAGCTTGGGGAAGGCAGGGGCGAGAGGCACTGAAGCTTTCTTT
>TRBD2|.|TRBJ2-3|TRBV5-4
CASSPGPGLASDTQYF
TGTGCCAGCAGCCCGGGCCCGGGACTAGCATCTGATACGCAGTATTTT
>.|.|TRBJ2-7|TRBV18
CASSPLLRENYEQYF
TGTGCCAGCTCACCCCTACTACGGGAAAACTACGAGCAGTACTTC
>.|.|TRBJ2-5|TRBV7-2
CASSVTETQYF
TGTGCCAGCAGCGTCACAGAGACCCAGTACTTC
>.|.|TRBJ1-2|TRBV30
CAWSVQWQGRGYTF
TGTGCCTGGAGTGTACAGTGGCAGGGTCGTGGCTACACCTTC